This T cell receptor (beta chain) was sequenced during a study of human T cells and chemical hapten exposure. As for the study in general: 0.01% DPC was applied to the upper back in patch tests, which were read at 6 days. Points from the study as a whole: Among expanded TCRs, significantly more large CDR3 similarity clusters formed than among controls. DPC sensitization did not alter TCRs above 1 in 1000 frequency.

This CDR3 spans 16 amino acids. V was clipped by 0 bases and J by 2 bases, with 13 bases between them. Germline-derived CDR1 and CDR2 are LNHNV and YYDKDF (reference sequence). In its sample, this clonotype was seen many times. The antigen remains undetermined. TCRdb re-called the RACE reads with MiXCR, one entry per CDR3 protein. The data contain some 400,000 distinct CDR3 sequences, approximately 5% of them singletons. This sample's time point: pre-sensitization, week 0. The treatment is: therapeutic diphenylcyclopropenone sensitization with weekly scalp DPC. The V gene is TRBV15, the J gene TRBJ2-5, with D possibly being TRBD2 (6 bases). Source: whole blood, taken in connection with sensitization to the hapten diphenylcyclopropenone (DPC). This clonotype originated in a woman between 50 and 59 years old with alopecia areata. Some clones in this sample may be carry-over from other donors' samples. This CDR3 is CATSRERVGGQETQYF. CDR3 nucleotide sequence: TGTGCCACCAGCAGAGAACGGGTGGGGGGACAAGAGACCCAGTACTTC.